A single T cell receptor beta chain is shown here with its context. Its specific antigen is unknown. Base qualities are not at hand, and no much larger clone is one base apart. The CDR3 holds 14 amino acids from the cysteine to the phenylalanine. Only CDR3 DNA is held: 42 bases, read in frame from base 1. For CDR1 and CDR2, the germline V gene (reference sequence) lists DFQATT and SNEGSKA. Relative to germline, V is missing 6 bases and J is missing 2 bases, with 7 bases of the junction outside any gene match. To prepare the library, 5' RACE was applied. The reads were generated on a NextSeq 500. The TCR library protocol attached unique molecular identifiers to individual cDNA molecules to correct for sequencing error and PCR bias. Both TCR alpha and beta chains were sequenced, and tight co-correlation was observed between alpha and beta sequence abundances in each sample. As for the authors' bioinformatics: Decombinator V4 was used to annotate TCR sequences for V gene, J gene and CDR3. TCRs were defined as expanded if a significant change between any two time points was detected under a Poisson model with p below 0.0001. TCR abundances were normalised to the total number of TCRs sequenced per sample and expressed as counts per million. TRAV1-2 paired with TRAJ12, TRAJ20 or TRAJ33 defined MAIT TCRs, while TRAV10 paired with TRAJ18 defined iNKT TCRs. VDJdb, accessed on 1 November 2021, was searched for TCRs annotated for CMV, EBV and SARS-CoV-2, and TCRs annotated for more than one antigen were excluded. TCRdb's own reprocessing of the public reads used fastp at Q25 and MiXCR and kept productive beta chains. Under each unique CDR3 protein, matching rows form one entry showing the most common genes and DNA. The authors' filters were not applied to this entry. For this sample the table gives around 59,000 distinct CDR3 sequences, of which around 12% were detected only once. The biggest ten clones account for about 4% of the sample.

This sample is part of a study of early T cells in non-severe SARS-CoV-2 infection listed by TCRdb under 2021. For the wider study: Because TCR sequencing was done on bulk RNA from unsorted whole blood, the alpha and beta chains could not be paired.

The paper as a whole reports these results and caveats: VDJdb matching was skewed toward anti-spike CD8 responses, so virus-specific expansions were likely underestimated and private and CD4 specificities were missed.

The study was a case-control design nested within a healthcare worker cohort in London, UK, with weekly nasopharyngeal swab PCR tests and blood sampling. Healthcare workers were recruited during the week of the UK lockdown, between 23 and 31 March 2020, and followed weekly for up to about 15 weeks. This chain joins TRBV20-1 to TRBJ2-7; TRBD2 lines up with 10 middle nucleotides. Material for sequencing was whole blood. This sequence originates from an adult who was a healthcare worker with PCR-confirmed SARS-CoV-2 infection or an uninfected control (not recorded which). Here is the DNA: TGCAGTGCCCTCAGCGGGAGGGTCCCCTACGAGCAGTACTTC. Translated, it reads CSALSGRVPYEQYF.